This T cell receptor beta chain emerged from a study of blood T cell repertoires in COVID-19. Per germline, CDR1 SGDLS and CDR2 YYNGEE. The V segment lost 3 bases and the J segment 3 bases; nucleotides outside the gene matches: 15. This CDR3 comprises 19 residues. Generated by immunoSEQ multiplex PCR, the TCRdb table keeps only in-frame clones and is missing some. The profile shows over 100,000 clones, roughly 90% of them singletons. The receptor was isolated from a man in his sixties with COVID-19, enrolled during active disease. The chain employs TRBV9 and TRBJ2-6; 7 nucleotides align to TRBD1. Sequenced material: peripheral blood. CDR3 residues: CASSAPGQGVRGGANVLTF. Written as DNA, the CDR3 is TGTGCCAGCAGCGCCCCCGGGCAGGGGGTAAGAGGTGGGGCCAACGTCCTGACTTTC.